This TCR beta chain was identified in a study of human T cells and chemical hapten exposure. The CDR3 totals 15 residues. Trimming removed 2 bases at V and 1 base at J, with 10 bases between. Germline V gene data show CDR1 as MNHNY and CDR2 as SVGAGI (reference sequence). Time point indicated: patch test 3, about 24 weeks after DPC sensitization. Regarding treatment: therapeutic diphenylcyclopropenone sensitization with weekly scalp DPC. Many counts were recorded for this clonotype. TCRdb fed the RACE reads into MiXCR, producing one record per CDR3 protein. Of approximately 80,000 distinct CDR3 sequences listed, 13% were seen once; the top ten hold around 5.8%.

The material sequenced was whole blood, taken in connection with sensitization to the hapten diphenylcyclopropenone (DPC). V usage is TRBV6-6 and J usage is TRBJ2-3, with D perhaps assigned TRBD1 or TRBD2 (5 bases each). This clonotype was sampled from a woman in her forties or fifties with alopecia areata. Some clones in this sample may be carry-over from other donors' samples. This CDR3 reads CASSYEGQGTDTQYF. The CDR3 DNA sequence: TGTGCCAGCAGTTACGAGGGGCAGGGCACAGATACGCAGTATTTT.